This TCR beta chain is from a study of beta chain features in type 1 diabetes. Broader study findings: Equally in patients and controls, shorter templates might have been favored by PCR. A greater similarity of naive, central memory and Treg TCRB repertoires was seen among patients than among healthy donors.

Expressed TCRB transcripts got sequenced, as all isolated RNA was reverse transcribed. Here immunoSEQ multiplex PCR was the method, and the copy in TCRdb shows in-frame clones only, minus some. Among about 290,000 clones listed, under 8.5% were seen once. This CDR3 is 14 amino acids long. V lost 6 bases, J lost 4 bases, and 13 bases lay in between. Germline CDR1 and CDR2: MGHDK and SYGVNS. On this clone: Its antigen is not known.

The material sequenced was central memory CD4+ T cells from blood. The chain couples TRBV25-1 to TRBJ1-3; TRBD1 is a possible D gene (5 bases). This receptor was identified in a woman in her late teens or twenties in good health. The CDR3 coding sequence is TGTGCCAGCAGAGCAGGGACGCACGGAAACACCATATATTTT. Translation gives CASRAGTHGNTIYF. The full variable domain, completed using reference TRBV25-1 and TRBJ1-3, is EADIYQTPRYLVIGTGKKITLECSQTMGHDKMYWYQQDPGMELHLIHYSYGVNSTEKGDLSSESTVSRIRTEHFPLTLESARPSHTSQYLCASRAGTHGNTIYFGEGSWLTVV.